This entry is about one TCR beta chain. The target of this receptor is not known. No base-level quality is on record; no much larger clone is a single base apart. Libraries were built with multiplex PCR. This sample was sequenced with an Illumina HiSeq 4000. To build TCR beta libraries, CDR3 regions were amplified by Arm-PCR using iRepertoire HTBI primers. PCR products were gel purified before sequencing. The published analysis was carried out like this. Across samples, 62 TRBV and 13 to 15 TRBJ segments were identified and used for gene usage analysis of CDR3 amino acid clonotypes. Filtered high-quality paired reads were merged into contigs using COPE and FqMerger. Contigs were aligned with BLAST to IMGT TRBV, TRBD and TRBJ reference genes, and CDR3 was defined per IMGT. Clonotypes above 0.1% frequency were classified as highly expanded clones. Shannon entropy was used to measure repertoire diversity, and the Gini coefficient was used to measure V-J evenness. Clonotypes shared by more than one individual were considered public. TCRdb trimmed the raw reads at Q25, called clones with MiXCR and kept productive beta chains. Rows matching on CDR3 protein sequence are summarized as one entry with the most common DNA and genes. The V and J calls, along with clone size, are taken from TCRdb and not from the paper's own processing. This sample comprises about 430,000 distinct CDR3 sequences, around 20% of them detected only once. 13% to 15% of the sample belongs to the ten largest clones.

The record originates from a study of regulatory T cells in long-lasting Graves disease (dated by TCRdb to the early 2020s). Looking at the study overall: Persistent Graves' disease meant more than 5 years of antithyroid drug treatment with TSH receptor autoantibodies that stayed positive. This study used TCR sequencing and RNA sequencing of peripheral blood to compare persistent Graves' disease patients against newly diagnosed Graves' disease patients. The study was conducted in China and was registered as a clinical trial. A total of about 35 samples underwent TCR sequencing, from 13 patients with persistent Graves' disease and around 20 patients with newly diagnosed Graves' disease. Persistent Graves' disease patients in the clinical cohort had taken antithyroid drugs for roughly ten years on average. The study at large found these results: Sequencing and analysis were restricted to the TCR beta chain. As a limitation, the authors acknowledged that the small sample size may reduce accuracy. Preferential use of TRBV28, TRBJ1-2 and TRBJ2-5 was observed in persistent disease, whereas TRBV20-1 and TRBJ2-1 were favored in newly diagnosed disease. Persistent Graves' disease patients showed lower TCR Shannon entropy and fewer highly expanded clones than newly diagnosed patients, suggesting clonal expansion. Persistent patients shared more public clonotypes among themselves (more than 2,500) than newly diagnosed patients did (roughly 920). Peripheral blood alone was examined, since thyroid tissue, which constituted the primary lesion, could not be accessed.

From cysteine to phenylalanine, the CDR3 is 14 amino acids long. Only CDR3 DNA remains: 42 bases, in frame from the first base. The germline V gene (reference sequence) provides CDR1 DFQATT and CDR2 SNEGSKA. V and J lose 3 bases and 9 bases, and a span of 18 bases separates them. This sample's time point label indicates: persistent/refractory GD, antithyroid drugs over 5 years with positive TRAb. For both TCR sequencing and RNA sequencing, RNA was extracted from PBMCs using TRIzol. The diagnosis of Graves' disease was made according to American Thyroid Association guidelines. Patients for the study were recruited at an endocrinology department in Xi'an, China. Each patient gave 7.5 to 10 milliliters of peripheral blood, collected in an EDTA anticoagulant tube. Ficoll Paque Plus density gradient separation was used to isolate PBMCs, and no further T cell sorting was done. An Agilent 2100 Bioanalyzer and agarose gel were used to check RNA quality, while a NanoDrop 2000 measured RNA concentration.

This chain joins TRBV20-1 to TRBJ2-1; there is no confident call for the D gene. The input for sequencing was peripheral blood mononuclear cells (PBMCs), taken when the disease was refractory, from a patient treated with antithyroid drugs. This sequence was found in a female donor with Graves disease. The CDR3 region has the sequence CSASPFDFVREQFF. The DNA is TGCAGTGCTAGTCCCTTCGACTTCGTACGTGAGCAGTTCTTC.